This T cell receptor (beta chain) stems from a study of T cell responses to AZD1222 COVID-19 vaccine. Findings and limits, study-wide: Seropositive status at baseline applied to only a handful of AZD1222 recipients. Reports say nearly half of spike-specific TCRs go after unmutated variant regions. A mostly white British donor set with more females was recruited, and clonal diversity was possibly underestimated. Dominant CD4 TCR responses targeted spike regions 160-218 and 743-854.

On this clone: Antigen specificity is unknown.

The data were produced by immunoSEQ multiplex PCR, yet TCRdb's version contains in-frame clones alone and is incomplete. The data show over 150,000 clones, approximately 93% seen once. The V segment lost 4 bases and the J segment 3 bases; nucleotides outside the gene matches: 5. This CDR3 region has 16 residues. Germline V CDR1 and CDR2: SEHNR, FQNEAQ (reference sequence). The source is an adult who received the AZD1222 COVID-19 vaccine. This sequence joins TRBV7-9 and TRBJ2-5; 13 nucleotides line up with TRBD2. This specimen was peripheral blood, taken 28 days after the second AZD1222 dose. The CDR3 reads CASSSPGTSGEETQYF. CDR3 DNA sequence: TGTGCCAGCAGCTCCCCGGGGACTAGCGGGGAAGAGACCCAGTACTTC.